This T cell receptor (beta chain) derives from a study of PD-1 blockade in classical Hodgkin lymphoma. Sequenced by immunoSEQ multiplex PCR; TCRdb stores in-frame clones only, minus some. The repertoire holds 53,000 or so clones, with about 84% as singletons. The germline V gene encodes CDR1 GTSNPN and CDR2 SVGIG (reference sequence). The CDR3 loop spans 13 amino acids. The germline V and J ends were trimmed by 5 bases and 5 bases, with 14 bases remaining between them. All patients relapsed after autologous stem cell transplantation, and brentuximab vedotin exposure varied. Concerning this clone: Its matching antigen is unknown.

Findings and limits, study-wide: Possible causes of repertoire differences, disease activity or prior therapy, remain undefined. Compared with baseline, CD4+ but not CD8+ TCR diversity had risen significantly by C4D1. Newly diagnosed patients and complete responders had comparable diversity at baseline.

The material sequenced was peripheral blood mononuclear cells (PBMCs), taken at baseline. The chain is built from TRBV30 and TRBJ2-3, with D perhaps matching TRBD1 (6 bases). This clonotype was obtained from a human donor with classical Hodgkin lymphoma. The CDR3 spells CAWGTGWGDTQYF. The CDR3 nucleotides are TGTGCCTGGGGAACAGGGTGGGGAGATACGCAGTATTTT.